This T cell receptor (beta chain) was documented in a study of graft-versus-host responses after intestinal transplantation. Regarding the study as a whole: GvH clones were found in recipient marrow; some appeared first in ileum or blood. Allografts carried high graft-versus-host to host-versus-graft clonal ratios in patients having graft-donor T cell macrochimerism.

Grafts had their tissue processed, releasing intraepithelial and lamina propria lymphocytes. A word on this clone: The antigen remains unidentified. The sample has other DNA sequences that encode this CDR3 too.

Sequencing was performed with immunoSEQ multiplex PCR; in TCRdb, only in-frame clones are kept and a portion is missing. Here the sample spans about 7,400 clones, 68% being singletons. There are 16 residues in the CDR3. V lost 2 bases and J 4 bases, leaving 17 bases between the germline ends. Germline V gives CDR1 MDHEN, CDR2 SYDVKM. This chain links TRBV28 with TRBJ1-1; D may be TRBD1 (5 bases). Sample: ileum tissue, taken 55 to 60 days after transplant. This sequence was found in a human patient who received an intestinal transplant, so some T cells may come from the graft donor. The CDR3, as DNA: TGTGCCAGCAGTTTAGGAATGGGGGGAGAGAGCACTGAAGCTTTCTTT. It is translated as CASSLGMGGESTEAFF.